The present T cell receptor beta chain was sequenced within a study of Tregs in tolerant kidney transplant recipients. Study-wide findings and caveats: Donor-specific Treg expansion exceeded global Treg expansion in tolerant patients, suggesting antigen drive.

Related graft donors supplied nonmyeloablative bone marrow transplants, and mixed chimerism was transient. CD4+CD25+CD127- Tregs, CD4+CD25- non-Tregs, CD4 and CD8 cells were sorted. The repertoire was sequenced with immunoSEQ multiplex PCR; TCRdb's copy has only in-frame clones and lacks some. The data hold over 70,000 clones, with roughly 90% observed a single time. This clone showed up just a few times. The antigen remains undetermined. The sequence came from a human patient who received a combined kidney and bone marrow transplant. Some T cells may be transferred from the graft donor. This specimen consisted of CD4+ T cells from blood (PBMCs), obtained 24 months after the transplant.

The CDR3 nucleotides read TGCGCCAGCAGCCTCGGGACAGCTAGCAATCAGCCCCAGCATTTT. Its protein product is CASSLGTASNQPQHF. The chain couples TRBV5-1 to TRBJ1-5; 7 positions agree with TRBD1. CDR1 is SGHRS, CDR2 YFSETQ, per germline. This CDR3 has 15 amino acids. The trim removed 4 bases at V and 0 bases at J, leaving 4 bases unmatched.